This T cell receptor beta chain was identified during a study of blood T cell repertoires in COVID-19. Background on the study: Sample material is recorded as cDNA or gDNA derived from T cells, B-cell-depleted T cells, or PBMCs.

V was cut by 1 base and J by 13 bases, with 16 bases left in between. Germline CDR1 is MGHRA and CDR2 is YSYEKL. This CDR3 is built from 13 residues. In the original analysis: The authors estimated nucleated cell counts from reference gene primer amplification. Clones were sequenced by immunoSEQ multiplex PCR, and TCRdb holds only the in-frame ones, with some missing. The V and J calls and clone size were taken over from that table, and D and trimming were inferred from the DNA. The table lists under 350,000 clones, roughly 91% of them singletons. This clonotype originated in a man aged 40-50 years with acute or convalescent COVID-19. The rearrangement links TRBV4-1 to TRBJ1-2; no clear D. The sample consisted of peripheral blood. The chain's CDR3 is CASSQGGGLESTF. In DNA, the CDR3 is TGCGCCAGCAGCCAAGGGGGAGGCTTGGAGAGCACCTTC.